This T cell receptor (beta chain) derives from a study of control samples from healthy donors and cancer patients. Assay: immunoSEQ multiplex PCR; the TCRdb copy retains only in-frame clones and omits some. The data hold about 110,000 clones, with around 80% observed a single time. Germline CDR1 MNHEY, CDR2 SVGEGT. CDR3 size: 12 residues. Deletions cut 6 bases from V and 8 bases from J, with 13 bases between. The chain has TRBV6-2 or TRBV6-3 and TRBJ1-2; unclear D gene. This clonotype was sampled from a young man in good health. The sample consisted of blood. CDR3 sequence reads: CASSPVIGGYTF. CDR3 in DNA: TGTGCCAGCAGCCCTGTTATCGGGGGCTACACCTTC.